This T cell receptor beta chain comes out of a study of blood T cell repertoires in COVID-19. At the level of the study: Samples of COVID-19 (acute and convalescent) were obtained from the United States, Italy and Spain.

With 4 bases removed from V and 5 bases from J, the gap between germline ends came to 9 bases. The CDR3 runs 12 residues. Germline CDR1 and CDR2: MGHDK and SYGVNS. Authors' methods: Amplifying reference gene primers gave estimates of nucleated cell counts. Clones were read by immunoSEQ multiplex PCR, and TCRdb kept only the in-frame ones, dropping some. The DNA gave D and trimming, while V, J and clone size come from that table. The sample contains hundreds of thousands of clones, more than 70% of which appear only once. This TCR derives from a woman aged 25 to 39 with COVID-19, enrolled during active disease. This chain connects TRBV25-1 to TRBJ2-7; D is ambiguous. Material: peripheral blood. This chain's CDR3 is CASSGLPHEQYF. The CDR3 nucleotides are TGTGCCAGCAGTGGGCTTCCCCACGAGCAGTACTTC.